The T cell receptor beta chain under discussion was sequenced for a study of T cells in Graves' hyperthyroidism and ophthalmopathy (dated by TCRdb to the late 2010s). Describing the broader study: Peripheral blood was collected at initial diagnosis, before any treatment. Prospective prediction of ophthalmopathy was tested in an independent validation cohort consisting of 18 hyperthyroidism patients and around 16 patients who later progressed to ophthalmopathy. After blood sampling, hyperthyroidism patients were treated with methimazole at a starting dose of 30 mg daily, and ophthalmopathy patients were treated with high-dose intravenous methylprednisolone. A discovery cohort of around 98 patients, roughly 45 with Graves' ophthalmopathy and more than 55 with stable Graves' hyperthyroidism, was used to find distinguishing TCR V-J signatures. The roughly 91 discovery patients were randomly divided into training and test sets at a 7:3 ratio. Thyroid tissue and blood T-cell repertoires from about six Graves' hyperthyroidism patients were also compared in the study. According to the paper, TCR Vbeta CDR3 sequencing was carried out on more than 120 peripheral blood samples, which came from approximately 43 ophthalmopathy, approximately 72 hyperthyroidism and about 17 progressor patients.

Amplification of TCR beta CDR3 regions was carried out from RNA transcripts. The first round of RT-PCR for the TCR CDR3 was performed with the HTBI primer set and the Qiagen OneStep RT-PCR kit. A second multiplex PCR round built the libraries, followed by size selection and purification. Paired-end sequencing of the libraries was performed with 100 bp reads on an Illumina HiSeq2000. Concerning the study's data processing: SOAPnuke was used to process the raw data, removing reads that contained adapters or uncalled bases, had a mean Phred below 15, or lacked an exact match to the constant primer or identifier. COPE v1.2.5 was used to merge the high-quality paired reads, and each unique nucleotide sequence was defined as a clonotype. MiTCR v1.1 was used to align clonotypes to the IMGT TRBV, TRBD and TRBJ reference segments. Only V-J combinations with frequency above 0.0001, covering approximately 99% of repertoires, were analysed. The TCS score was defined as F50 (clonal expansion) divided by E x V (chaos), with BLOSUM62-based TCRdist calculated between CDR3 peptides within each V-J. Welch's t-statistics and random forest reduced roughly 500 V-J features to 13, which were used in a naive Bayes classifier (R e1071). The raw public reads went through TCRdb reprocessing: fastp at Q25, MiXCR clone calling, in-frame beta chains kept. Duplicate CDR3 protein sequences are folded into a single record with the most common DNA and genes. The V and J calls were determined by TCRdb, not by the authors. Present in this sample are about 560,000 distinct CDR3 sequences, about 15% of which were seen just once. The ten largest clones take up about 7% of the sample.

Stable Graves' hyperthyroidism was defined as no progression to ophthalmopathy during 18 months of follow-up. The hyperthyroidism patients were between 18 and 65 years old and newly diagnosed, with a disease duration of less than 2 months. Patients with uncontrolled infections, other autoimmune diseases, pregnancy or lactation were excluded. Clinical symptoms, serum thyroxine and TRAb, thyroid ultrasound, and orbital computed tomography formed the basis for the diagnoses. PBMCs were isolated from about 9.2 ml of fresh peripheral blood by Ficoll-Paque density gradient centrifugation. Total RNA was extracted using Trizol reagent, and RNA quality was assessed on an Agilent 2100 Bioanalyzer. Broader findings and caveats from the paper: A model built on a 13 V-J signature distinguished ophthalmopathy from stable hyperthyroidism, reaching roughly 88% sensitivity and around 81% specificity in cross-validation and 80%/75% in testing. Sample size was not statistically predetermined, and investigators were not blinded to group allocation. Most expanded thyroid clonotypes (frequency above 0.001) were also detected in blood, suggesting blood repertoires may reflect thyroid immune responses. During validation, the model predicted progression to ophthalmopathy a median of approximately six months ahead of onset, with almost 71% sensitivity and roughly 75% specificity.

Including cysteine and phenylalanine, the CDR3 has 18 amino acids. The retained sequence is limited to the CDR3, 54 bases, with the frame set at the first base. Looking up the germline V gene yields CDR1 SGHVS and CDR2 FNYEAQ. Trimming leaves V shorter by 1 base and J shorter by 2 bases, with the junction holding 9 bases beyond the gene matches. This clonotype was found a few times. No cognate antigen has been identified for it. Nothing much larger sits one base from this clone, and base qualities are not available. Recombination linked TRBV7-6 to TRBJ1-3, with 9 middle bases fitting TRBD1. The TCR comes from a woman under 40 with Graves' hyperthyroidism. The sequenced material came from blood. The CDR3 region has the sequence CASSLGAHRGRTGNTIYF. In nucleotides, the sequence is TGTGCCAGCAGCTTAGGGGCTCACAGGGGGCGGACTGGAAACACCATATATTTT. The CDR3, completed at both ends by the reference TRBV7-6 and TRBJ1-3 genes, gives the full variable domain GAGVSQSPRYKVTKRGQDVALRCDPISGHVSLYWYRQALGQGPEFLTYFNYEAQQDKSGLPNDRFSAERPEGSISTLTIQRTEQRDSAMYRCASSLGAHRGRTGNTIYFGEGSWLTVV.